This T cell receptor beta chain appears in the sequencing data of a study of neoadjuvant anti-PD-1 for oral cavity cancer. Study-wide context: Patients without progression received a fourth nivolumab dose around day 43, then surgical resection on days 50-56.

Specified time point: after neoadjuvant nivolumab, at surgical resection. These newly diagnosed stage II-IVA oral cavity squamous cell carcinoma patients had no prior systemic or radiation treatment. The germline gives CDR1 SGHTA, CDR2 FQGNSA. This CDR3 has 14 amino acids. V gave up 1 base and J gave up 0 bases, with 6 bases separating them. Repertoires were generated with immunoSEQ multiplex PCR, while TCRdb's copy carries only in-frame clones and drops some. Here the sample spans nearly 8,000 clones, roughly 70% being singletons. The chain employs TRBV7-2 and TRBJ1-1; D ambiguous. This receptor was taken from a person between 40 and 79 years old with oral cavity squamous cell carcinoma. The source material was PBMCs, sampled after nivolumab (anti-PD-1) treatment. Here the CDR3 DNA reads TGTGCCAGCAGCTTAGGGCAGCTGAACACTGAAGCTTTCTTT. Its protein product is CASSLGQLNTEAFF.